This entry lists 6 T cell receptor beta chains sequenced from one sample in a study of human thymus T cells. Corrective cardiac operations yielded the resected thymus tissue. Using immunoSEQ multiplex PCR, the repertoire was profiled, and TCRdb retains in-frame clones only, with some absent. The table includes about 78,000 clones, roughly 96% detected once. The sequenced sample consisted of thymus tissue. The receptors here all came from a boy less than two years old with a congenital heart defect but otherwise immunologically healthy.

This rearrangement joins TRBV28 to TRBJ2-7; D remains unclear. The length of the CDR3 is 11 residues. Germline CDR1 and CDR2: MDHEN and SYDVKM. The V gene lost 11 bases and the J gene lost 4 bases, with 12 bases spanning the gap. This CDR3 is CAFPRWYEQYF. The CDR3 DNA sequence: TGTGCCTTCCCACGTTGGTACGAGCAGTACTTC.

The chain combines TRBV12-5 with TRBJ1-2; D possibly corresponds to TRBD1 (5 bases). Looked up from germline, CDR1 is LGHNT and CDR2 is FRNRAP. The CDR3 is 16 residues long. Trimming removed 1 base from V and 0 bases from J, with 12 bases in between. In DNA form, the CDR3 reads TGTGCTAGTGGTTTGGGGGACCCGGAATCTAACTATGGCTACACCTTC. This translates into CASGLGDPESNYGYTF.

The V call is TRBV4-1, the J call TRBJ2-6; D ambiguous. Per germline, CDR1 MGHRA and CDR2 YSYEKL. The CDR3 has 15 amino acids. The V end was cut by 4 bases, the J end by 2 bases, with 9 bases between. This CDR3 is CASSLRLAGANVLTF. DNA for the CDR3: TGCGCCAGCAGCCTTAGACTGGCTGGGGCCAACGTCCTGACTTTC.

This rearrangement joins TRBV7-9 to TRBJ2-5, with D possibly matching TRBD1 (6 bases). V was shortened by 6 bases and J by 1 base, with 12 bases between the two germline ends. The CDR3 has 14 residues. Germline values: CDR1 SEHNR, CDR2 FQNEAQ (reference sequence). CDR3 amino acids: CASRRRTAQETQYF. In nucleotides, the CDR3 is TGTGCCAGCAGACGGAGGACAGCCCAAGAGACCCAGTACTTC. The whole variable domain, filled in from reference TRBV7-9 and TRBJ2-5, reads DTGVSQNPRHKITKRGQNVTFRCDPISEHNRLYWYRQTLGQGPEFLTYFQNEAQLEKSRLLSDRFSAERPKGSFSTLEIQRTEQGDSAMYLCASRRRTAQETQYFGPGTRLLVL.

The CDR3 nucleotides are TGTGCCATCCGAAGGAGGGACATGAACACTGAAGCTTTCTTT. This encodes CAIRRRDMNTEAFF. The rearrangement links TRBV10-3 to TRBJ1-1, with D maybe TRBD1 (6 bases). V lost 8 bases and J 0 bases, leaving 13 bases between the germline ends. The length of the CDR3 is 14 residues. Germline V lookup: CDR1 ENHRY, CDR2 SYGVKD.

The V gene is TRBV4-3, the J gene TRBJ2-7; 7 bases fit TRBD2. The CDR3 spans 14 residues. Germline values: CDR1 LGHNA, CDR2 YSLEER. V shed 0 bases and J 2 bases; nucleotides not matched to a gene: 1. The CDR3: CASSQERGAYEQYF. CDR3 nucleotides: TGCGCCAGCAGCCAAGAACGGGGGGCCTACGAGCAGTACTTC.